This T cell receptor (beta chain) originates from a study of blood T cells in healthy people across ages (dated by TCRdb to the mid-2010s). About the investigation overall: In model experiments, template switching captured about one uniquely barcoded TCR beta cDNA molecule for every two T cells. Using deep sequencing normalized with unique cDNA molecular identifiers, the study measured how TCR beta repertoire diversity changes with age. Donors were grouped into four age groups: young (average roughly 16 years), middle-aged (39), aged (around 60) and long-lived (around 80). For two donors (one aged 18 to 29 and one aged 80 or older), the study analyzed two additional independent replicas of 1 million unique cDNA reads from the same blood draw.

The CDR3 starts with the cysteine, ends with the phenylalanine, and has 15 residues. Only the CDR3 portion is preserved as DNA: 45 bases, with reading frame beginning at the first base. In the germline V gene (reference sequence), CDR1 corresponds to MNHNY and CDR2 to SVGAGI. After removal of 2 bases from V and 3 bases from J, the junction retains 4 bases not matched to a gene. The full study reports these points: Observed TCR beta diversity per million T cells fell roughly linearly with age, and a significant reduction was already apparent by age around 39. Estimates of total diversity based on one million sequenced T cells were regarded as lower bounds and as underestimates. Bulk unsorted PBMC profiling prevented conclusive comparison of naive and antigen-experienced compartments. Compared with the aged group, more naive CD4+ T cells, fewer expanded clones and increased TCR diversity were shown by the long-lived group, suggesting age selection. The percentage of naive T cells measured by flow cytometry correlated strongly with observed TCR beta diversity. Donor CMV infection status was unknown, potentially confounding age-related changes in expanded clonotypes.

The library was prepared using 5' RACE. The listed sequencing device is Illumina HiSeq 2500. A second roughly 6 to 12 cycle PCR used a sample-barcoded 5' primer and a J-beta primer mix. Each TCR beta cDNA molecule received a unique molecular identifier from a template-switch 5' adaptor carrying 12 random nucleotides. Each sample yielded at least 2.5 million CDR3-containing paired-end reads. First-strand cDNA synthesis was performed from all RNA using the Mint cDNA synthesis kit, with priming by a TRBC-specific oligonucleotide. After uracil-DNA glycosylase treatment, a first 18-cycle PCR used universal primers M1SS and BC2_uni_R on all cDNA. As for the authors' bioinformatics: Normalization of each sample was performed by random selection of 1 million high-quality reads, each carrying a distinct molecular identifier. Reads with shared molecular identifiers were discarded instead of being binned into consensus sequences. CDR3 identification, clonotype clustering and error correction used MiTCR with a Q25 quality threshold and the strictest error-elimination algorithm. A nonparametric unseen species model using Euler transformation provided a lower-bound estimate of total TCR beta diversity. The raw public data were reprocessed by TCRdb itself: fastp quality trimming at Q25, MiXCR clonotype calling, in-frame beta chains only. Here each entry gathers all rows of one CDR3 protein and keeps the most common genes and DNA. The V and J calls shown here were made by TCRdb, not taken from the authors' results. This sample comprises more than 450,000 distinct CDR3 sequences, around a quarter of them detected only once. The top ten clones comprise 3% to 4% of the sample.

The donors were roughly 39 Caucasian individuals from Russia, aged roughly 6 to 100 years, who were systemically healthy. Each donor gave 8 to 10 milliliters of peripheral blood, drawn into EDTA-treated Vacutainer tubes. Ficoll-Paque density-gradient centrifugation was used to isolate PBMCs, with at least 6.5 million obtained per sample. Trizol reagent was used to extract total RNA from the PBMCs, yielding at least 5.5 micrograms per sample. For every donor, an aliquot of PBMCs went through flow cytometry to measure the percentages of naive CD45RAhigh/CD27high T cells. This clonotype appeared many times. Its recognized antigen is unknown. No base-level quality is on record; no much larger clone is a single base apart. The same sample was also studied in work on T cells of mothers and their children. Per the second study: Nine systemically healthy Caucasian individuals served as donors, namely three mothers together with their six children. cDNA synthesis consumed the entire amount of extracted RNA, loaded at about 1.6 ug RNA in each 15 ul reaction. In the second PCR, sample barcodes and 2-4 random nucleotides were introduced via the M1S primer. More than 8 million TCR beta CDR3 reads were obtained from each mother, and some 3.3 million reads were obtained from each child. Thymic selection similarly shapes TCR recombination output in related and unrelated pairs, with minor effect from inherited differences. Normalized repertoire overlap was always found to be slightly, but never significantly, higher in related mother-child pairs than in unrelated mother-child pairs. With a sensitivity of approximately 96 clones per million clonotypes, no persistent microchimeric T cell clones were detected. Deep NGS was used in the study to compare the TCR beta repertoires of mothers and children and to look for features that separate related mother-child pairs from unrelated individuals. On average, the children were approximately 12 +/- 4 years old, while the mothers were 40 +/- 4 years old. Libraries were sequenced on Illumina HiSeq 2000 with 100+100 nt paired-end reads after adapter ligation with NEBNext reagents. To prevent cross-contamination, the mother and child libraries were prepared one month apart and sequenced in separate runs. Between about 500,000 and 2,100,000 distinct TCR beta clonotypes were identified per donor. Naive TCR beta clonotypes were estimated from low-frequency clonotypes matched to each donor's FACS-determined naive share, without sorting.

The specimen was blood. The clonotype originates from a boy aged 2 to 10 in good health. The rearranged chain carries TRBV6-6 and TRBJ2-3, with 8 bases matching TRBD2. At the DNA level, the sequence is TGTGCCAGCAGTTACCCGGGAGGGCCAACAGATACGCAGTATTTT. Translated, this gives CASSYPGGPTDTQYF.